This T cell receptor beta chain was obtained from a study of T cell responses to AZD1222 COVID-19 vaccine. To note about this clone: Its antigen is undetermined.

Study findings and constraints: Spike-specific TCR repertoires showed rising breadth and depth after two AZD1222 doses.

With 2 bases removed from V and 1 base from J, the gap between germline ends came to 5 bases. The CDR3 consists of 13 residues. TCRdb's copy holds only in-frame clones and misses some; the assay was immunoSEQ multiplex PCR. The sample lists over 150,000 clones; just over 90% were seen once. V usage is TRBV12-3 or TRBV12-4 and J usage is TRBJ1-1; the D is unclear. The source material was peripheral blood, sampled on day 0 of AZD1222 vaccination. The TCR originated in an adult in good health. The CDR3 DNA reads as TGTGCCAGCAGTTTAATACAGAACACTGAAGCTTTCTTT. As protein: CASSLIQNTEAFF.